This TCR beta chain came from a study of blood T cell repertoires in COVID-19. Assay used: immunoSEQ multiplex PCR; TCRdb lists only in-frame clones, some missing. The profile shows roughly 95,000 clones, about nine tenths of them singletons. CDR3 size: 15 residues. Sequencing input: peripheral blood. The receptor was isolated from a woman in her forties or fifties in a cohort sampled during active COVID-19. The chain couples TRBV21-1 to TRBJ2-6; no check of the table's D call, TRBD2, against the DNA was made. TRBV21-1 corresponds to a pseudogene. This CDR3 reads CASSKYFSGANVLTF. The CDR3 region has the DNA TGTGCCAGCAGCAAATATTTTTCCGGGGCCAACGTCCTGACTTTC.